This entry features one T cell receptor beta chain sequence. Antigen unknown. The sample originates from a study of early T cells in non-severe SARS-CoV-2 infection. On the study more broadly: From unsorted whole blood, bulk RNA was sequenced, and the chains remained unpaired.

V gave up 7 bases and J gave up 2 bases, with 16 bases separating them. The germline CDR1 and CDR2 sequences are SNHLY and FYNNEI. The CDR3 contains 15 residues. Broader study findings: Private and CD4 specificities were missed by VDJdb matching, skewed to anti-spike CD8.

The TCR library protocol attached unique molecular identifiers to the individual cDNA molecules. TCRdb reanalysed the 5' RACE reads using MiXCR and keeps one entry per CDR3 protein. The sample holds more than 60,000 distinct CDR3 sequences, 9.5% to 15% seen once. Sample: whole blood, taken at baseline. The chain is built from TRBV2 and TRBJ2-3; D not certain. The TCR originated in an adult who was a healthcare worker with PCR-confirmed SARS-CoV-2 infection or an uninfected control (not recorded which). The donor label of this sample is uncertain. CDR3 region: CASIRTKRSTDTQYF. DNA of the CDR3: TGTGCCAGCATAAGGACCAAGAGGTCCACAGATACGCAGTATTTT.